This T cell receptor (beta chain) emerged from a study of beta chain features in type 1 diabetes. Broader study findings: TCRB CDR3 length was moderately but significantly reduced in all four CD4+ subsets of Type 1 diabetes patients. Type 1 diabetes patients showed fewer insertions and more deletions at VDJ junctions.

The sequenced template was cDNA made from the entire isolated RNA. TCRdb's table, derived via immunoSEQ multiplex PCR, lists solely in-frame clones and lacks some. The table lists 300,000 to 350,000 clones, about 20% of them singletons. The authors sorted CD4+ naive, central memory, regulatory and stem cell-like memory cells via CD45RO/CCR7/CD25/CD127/CD95/CD27. Turning to this clone: Antigen unknown.

J lost 1 base, V lost 8 bases, and 2 bases had no gene match. CDR1 is ENHRY and CDR2 is SYGVKD in the germline V gene. This CDR3 has 12 amino acids. J is TRBJ2-7 and V is TRBV10-3, with 7 nucleotides matching TRBD1. Sequenced: naive CD4+ T cells from blood. This TCR was sampled from a woman younger than 30 in good health. Here the CDR3 DNA reads TGTGCCATCGCGGACAGGTCCTACGAGCAGTACTTC. Amino acid sequence: CAIADRSYEQYF.